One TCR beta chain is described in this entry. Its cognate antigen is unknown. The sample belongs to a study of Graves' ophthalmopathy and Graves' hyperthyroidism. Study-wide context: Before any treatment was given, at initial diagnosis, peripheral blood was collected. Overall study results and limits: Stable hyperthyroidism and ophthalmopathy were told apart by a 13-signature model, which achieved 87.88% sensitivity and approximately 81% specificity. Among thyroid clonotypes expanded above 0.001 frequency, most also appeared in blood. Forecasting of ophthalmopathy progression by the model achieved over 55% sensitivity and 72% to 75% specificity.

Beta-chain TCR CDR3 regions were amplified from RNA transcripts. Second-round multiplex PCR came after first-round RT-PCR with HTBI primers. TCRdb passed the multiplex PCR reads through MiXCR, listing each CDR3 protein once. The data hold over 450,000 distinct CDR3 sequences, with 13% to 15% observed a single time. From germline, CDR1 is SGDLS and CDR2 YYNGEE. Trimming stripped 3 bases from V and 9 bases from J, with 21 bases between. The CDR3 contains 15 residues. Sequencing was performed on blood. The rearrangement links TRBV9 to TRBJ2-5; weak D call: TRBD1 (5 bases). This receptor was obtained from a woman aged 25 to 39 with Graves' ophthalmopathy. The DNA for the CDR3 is TGTGCCAGCAGCGCCTTTACTACAAACGAAGGGGCCCAGTACTTC. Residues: CASSAFTTNEGAQYF.